This T cell receptor (beta chain) comes out of a study of molecular identifiers for immune sequencing clone quantification. TCRdb re-called the PCR reads with MiXCR, one entry per CDR3 protein. This table has roughly 10,000 distinct CDR3 sequences, roughly 20% appearing once. By sample fraction, this clonotype is medium-sized (0.01 to 0.1%). With RNA at 10%, 30% or 50%, naive CD8 libraries came from around 18,000 to 910,000 sorted cells. The sequence came from a human donor in good health. Some libraries in this study had Jurkat cell RNA spiked in. Sequenced material: naive CD8+ T cells from blood, with Jurkat cell RNA spiked in. The sample's subset: FACS-sorted CD8+CD4-CCR7+CD45RA+ naive T cells.

The CDR3: CASSQDSRGPGNTIYF. CDR3 in DNA: TGCGCCAGCAGCCAAGATTCCAGGGGGCCTGGAAACACCATATATTTT. The J gene is TRBJ1-3, the V gene TRBV4-3; 8 bases match TRBD1. V was clipped by 0 bases and J by 2 bases; unmatched bases: 3. CDR1 is LGHNA, CDR2 YSLEER, per germline. This CDR3 spans 16 amino acids.